This is a list of T cell receptor beta chains from one sample in a study of cytomegalovirus exposure and HLA in healthy donors. Sequencing was performed with immunoSEQ multiplex PCR; in TCRdb, only in-frame clones are kept and a portion is missing. The table lists approximately 90,000 clones, roughly three fifths of them singletons. The specimen was PBMCs. These receptors came from a woman in her 30s in good health and CMV-seronegative. CDR3s include the opening cysteine and the closing phenylalanine or tryptophan. Each record gives: clone size, V gene, J gene, D gene, CDR3 protein, CDR3 DNA. The D gene is left open where the match is weak. Rows may omit the clone size; those that give it use once, few, many or a size class.

clone size: .
V gene: TRBV21-1
J gene: TRBJ1-5
D gene: .
CDR3 protein: CASSIRGDQPQHF
CDR3 DNA: TGTGCCAGCAGCATCCGCGGGGATCAGCCCCAGCATTTT

clone size: few
V gene: TRBV27
J gene: TRBJ2-1
D gene: .
CDR3 protein: CAIGGARIEQFF
CDR3 DNA: TGTGCCATAGGGGGGGCCCGCATTGAGCAGTTCTTC

clone size: .
V gene: TRBV4-2
J gene: TRBJ2-5
D gene: .
CDR3 protein: CASSQDLGGETQYF
CDR3 DNA: TGTGCCAGCAGCCAAGATTTGGGAGGAGAGACCCAGTACTTC

clone size: .
V gene: TRBV2
J gene: TRBJ2-7
D gene: TRBD1
CDR3 protein: CASRRDRGNYEQYF
CDR3 DNA: TGTGCCAGCAGACGGGACAGGGGAAACTACGAGCAGTACTTC

clone size: .
V gene: TRBV2
J gene: TRBJ2-7
D gene: .
CDR3 protein: CASSFTYEQYF
CDR3 DNA: TGTGCCAGCAGTTTTACCTACGAGCAGTACTTC

clone size: .
V gene: TRBV5-1
J gene: TRBJ2-2
D gene: .
CDR3 protein: CASSLAPTDSTGELFF
CDR3 DNA: TGCGCCAGCAGCTTGGCGCCCACGGACAGTACCGGGGAGCTGTTTTTT

clone size: .
V gene: TRBV2
J gene: TRBJ1-5
D gene: TRBD1
CDR3 protein: CASGTDRNQPQHF
CDR3 DNA: TGTGCCAGCGGGACAGATCGCAATCAGCCCCAGCATTTT

clone size: .
V gene: TRBV5-6
J gene: TRBJ2-1
D gene: .
CDR3 protein: CASSRAPHNEQFF
CDR3 DNA: TGTGCCAGCAGCCGAGCTCCACACAATGAGCAGTTCTTC

clone size: few
V gene: TRBV9
J gene: TRBJ1-2
D gene: TRBD1
CDR3 protein: CASSPADRDYGYTF
CDR3 DNA: TGTGCCAGCAGCCCAGCGGACAGGGACTATGGCTACACCTTC

clone size: .
V gene: TRBV29-1
J gene: TRBJ2-7
D gene: .
CDR3 protein: CSVGSADNEQYF
CDR3 DNA: TGCAGCGTTGGGTCCGCGGACAACGAGCAGTACTTC

clone size: few
V gene: TRBV15
J gene: TRBJ2-7
D gene: .
CDR3 protein: CATSSGDTRYAQYF
CDR3 DNA: TGTGCCACCAGCAGCGGGGACACCCGCTACGCTCAGTACTTC

clone size: .
V gene: TRBV9
J gene: TRBJ2-1
D gene: TRBD2
CDR3 protein: CASSALAGLYNEQFF
CDR3 DNA: TGTGCCAGCAGCGCACTAGCGGGACTTTACAATGAGCAGTTCTTC

clone size: .
V gene: TRBV18
J gene: TRBJ2-7
D gene: TRBD2
CDR3 protein: CASSPAGEEQYF
CDR3 DNA: TGTGCCAGCTCACCAGCGGGGGAGGAGCAGTACTTC

clone size: .
V gene: TRBV27
J gene: TRBJ1-2
D gene: TRBD1
CDR3 protein: CASSLTQGRGDGYTF
CDR3 DNA: TGTGCCAGCAGTTTGACACAGGGGCGCGGGGATGGCTACACCTTC

clone size: .
V gene: TRBV5-1
J gene: TRBJ2-2
D gene: .
CDR3 protein: CASSWDSSNTGELFF
CDR3 DNA: TGCGCCAGCAGCTGGGACTCTTCGAACACCGGGGAGCTGTTTTTT